This T cell receptor (beta chain) was identified in a study of T cells after posttransplantation cyclophosphamide. This clone was counted many times. Antigen specificity is unknown. Whole-study findings and limits: Later post-transplant blood repertoires were often dominated by donor CD8+ memory clones. TRB overlap between skin or GI tissue T cells and blood was limited. Recipient CMV seropositivity and CMV reactivation strongly tracked TRB clonality.

This CDR3 spans 15 amino acids. Looked up from germline, CDR1 is WSHSY and CDR2 is SAAADI. Trimming cost V 6 bases and J 10 bases; bases outside gene matches: 12. Sequenced by immunoSEQ multiplex PCR; TCRdb stores in-frame clones only, minus some. In total the sample includes about 33,000 clones, none of them seen once. Sequencing was done on a sample of PBMCs. The V and J genes are TRBV10-2 and TRBJ2-1; 10 bases fit TRBD2. The clonotype comes from a girl aged 5 to 17 in good health, CMV-negative, and a related stem cell transplant donor. This CDR3 reads CASSHPSGGFPEQFF. CDR3 DNA sequence: TGCGCCAGCAGCCACCCTAGCGGGGGTTTTCCCGAGCAGTTCTTC.